This T cell receptor beta chain was captured in a study of low-dose radiotherapy and immunotherapy resistance in tumors. Study overall: Cohort 1 was given 0.5 Gy per fraction every 2 weeks, for 6.5 Gy total. Patients were treated with intravenous nivolumab at 240 mg every two weeks and were also dosed with ipilimumab at 1 mg/kg every six weeks.

The CDR3 is 16 residues long. Per germline, CDR1 MNHEY and CDR2 SVGEGT. V was cut by 2 bases and J by 4 bases, with 17 bases left in between. Priming of first-strand cDNA relied on TRAV- and TRBV-specific primers (covering alpha and beta chains). It was with a constant-region primer and a V-primer adapter that TCRs were amplified over around 20 PCR cycles. TCRdb processed the reads anew with MiXCR; each CDR3 protein has one entry. The sample carries tens of thousands of distinct CDR3 sequences, 18% recorded once. Time point reported: before trial treatment. Those eligible were patients bearing advanced solid tumors lacking tumor-infiltrating lymphocytes.

The genes are TRBV6-2 or TRBV6-3 and TRBJ2-5, with D possibly called TRBD1 or TRBD2 (5 bases each). This clonotype was sampled from a male donor with prostate cancer. The sample was PBMCs, taken before treatment. The CDR3 sequence: CASSYTPGTTGETQYF. The CDR3 DNA reads as TGTGCCAGCAGTTACACGCCCGGGACGACGGGAGAGACCCAGTACTTC.